This T cell receptor beta chain was found in a study of T-cell memory formation after mild COVID-19. As for the study in general: Largely, the TCR clusters proved donor specific.

This clonotype is hyperexpanded. TCRdb reprocessed the 5' RACE reads with MiXCR, giving one entry per CDR3 protein. Here the sample spans 200,000 to 300,000 distinct CDR3 sequences, approximately 16% being singletons. The specimen sequenced was PBMCs or a T cell subset sorted from them (not recorded which). The clonotype was recovered from a young man who had mild COVID-19 (a few samples of this study predate the infection). Cell type and time point are not known.

The CDR3, as DNA: TGTGCCAGCAGTTTTTGGACACCCTACGAGCAGTACTTC. As protein: CASSFWTPYEQYF. The V gene is TRBV12-3 or TRBV12-4, the J gene TRBJ2-7; a weak D match, TRBD1 (5 bases). The CDR3 totals 13 residues. Trimming pared 3 bases from V and 2 bases from J, leaving 8 bases between.